This passage covers 5 T cell receptor beta chains from one sample sequenced in a study of cytomegalovirus exposure and HLA in healthy donors. The study ran its PCR with 60 Vbeta and 13 Jbeta primers. Method: immunoSEQ multiplex PCR; TCRdb's copy keeps in-frame clones and lacks some. The profile shows tens of thousands of clones, around 82% of them singletons. Material: PBMCs. The receptor set was obtained from a male donor in good health and CMV-seronegative.

This clone appeared a single time. V and J are TRBV5-1 and TRBJ2-6; possible D gene TRBD1, 6 bases. Germline lookup yields CDR1 SGHRS and CDR2 YFSETQ. This CDR3 spans 15 amino acids. The V end was cut by 3 bases, the J end by 0 bases, with 7 bases between. CDR3 sequence reads: CASSWTVSGANVLTF. In DNA, the CDR3 is TGCGCCAGCAGCTGGACAGTCTCTGGGGCCAACGTCCTGACTTTC.

The V call is TRBV4-3, the J call TRBJ1-3; a possible D gene is TRBD1 (6 bases). CDR1 is LGHNA and CDR2 is YSLEER in the germline V gene. Trimming removed 0 bases from V and 2 bases from J, with 11 bases in between. The CDR3 is 16 residues long. The CDR3 region has the DNA TGCGCCAGCAGCCAAGATGCCACAGGGCCTGGAAACACCATATATTTT. It translates to CASSQDATGPGNTIYF.

This CDR3 is CAWCSGTTNQPQHF. In nucleotides, the CDR3 is TGTGCCTGGTGTAGTGGGACAACTAATCAGCCCCAGCATTTT. V is TRBV30 and J is TRBJ1-5; D perhaps matches TRBD1 (6 bases). CDR3 length equals 14 residues. V gave up 5 bases and J gave up 4 bases, with 15 bases separating them. Germline CDR1 reads GTSNPN; CDR2 reads SVGIG (reference sequence).

The gene calls are TRBV5-8 and TRBJ2-3; D unresolved. Germline-derived CDR1 and CDR2 are SGHTS and YDEGEE. The CDR3 runs 12 residues. Trimming removed 0 bases from V and 4 bases from J, with 3 bases in between. The CDR3 here is CASSLVADTQYF. CDR3 in DNA: TGTGCCAGCAGCTTGGTAGCAGATACGCAGTATTTT.

Only one count was recorded for this clone. The chain is built from TRBV7-3 and TRBJ2-2; D not certain. Trimming cost V 1 base and J 6 bases, with 6 bases left between them. Germline-derived CDR1 and CDR2 are SGHTA and FQGTGA. This CDR3 region has 13 residues. The CDR3 region has the DNA TGTGCCAGCAGCTTAAGGCCCCCCGGGGAGCTGTTTTTT. Translating it yields CASSLRPPGELFF. Variable domain in full (rest from reference TRBV7-3 and TRBJ2-2): GAGVSQTPSNKVTEKGKYVELRCDPISGHTALYWYRQSLGQGPEFLIYFQGTGAADDSGLPNDRFFAVRPEGSVSTLKIQRTERGDSAVYLCASSLRPPGELFFGEGSRLTVL.